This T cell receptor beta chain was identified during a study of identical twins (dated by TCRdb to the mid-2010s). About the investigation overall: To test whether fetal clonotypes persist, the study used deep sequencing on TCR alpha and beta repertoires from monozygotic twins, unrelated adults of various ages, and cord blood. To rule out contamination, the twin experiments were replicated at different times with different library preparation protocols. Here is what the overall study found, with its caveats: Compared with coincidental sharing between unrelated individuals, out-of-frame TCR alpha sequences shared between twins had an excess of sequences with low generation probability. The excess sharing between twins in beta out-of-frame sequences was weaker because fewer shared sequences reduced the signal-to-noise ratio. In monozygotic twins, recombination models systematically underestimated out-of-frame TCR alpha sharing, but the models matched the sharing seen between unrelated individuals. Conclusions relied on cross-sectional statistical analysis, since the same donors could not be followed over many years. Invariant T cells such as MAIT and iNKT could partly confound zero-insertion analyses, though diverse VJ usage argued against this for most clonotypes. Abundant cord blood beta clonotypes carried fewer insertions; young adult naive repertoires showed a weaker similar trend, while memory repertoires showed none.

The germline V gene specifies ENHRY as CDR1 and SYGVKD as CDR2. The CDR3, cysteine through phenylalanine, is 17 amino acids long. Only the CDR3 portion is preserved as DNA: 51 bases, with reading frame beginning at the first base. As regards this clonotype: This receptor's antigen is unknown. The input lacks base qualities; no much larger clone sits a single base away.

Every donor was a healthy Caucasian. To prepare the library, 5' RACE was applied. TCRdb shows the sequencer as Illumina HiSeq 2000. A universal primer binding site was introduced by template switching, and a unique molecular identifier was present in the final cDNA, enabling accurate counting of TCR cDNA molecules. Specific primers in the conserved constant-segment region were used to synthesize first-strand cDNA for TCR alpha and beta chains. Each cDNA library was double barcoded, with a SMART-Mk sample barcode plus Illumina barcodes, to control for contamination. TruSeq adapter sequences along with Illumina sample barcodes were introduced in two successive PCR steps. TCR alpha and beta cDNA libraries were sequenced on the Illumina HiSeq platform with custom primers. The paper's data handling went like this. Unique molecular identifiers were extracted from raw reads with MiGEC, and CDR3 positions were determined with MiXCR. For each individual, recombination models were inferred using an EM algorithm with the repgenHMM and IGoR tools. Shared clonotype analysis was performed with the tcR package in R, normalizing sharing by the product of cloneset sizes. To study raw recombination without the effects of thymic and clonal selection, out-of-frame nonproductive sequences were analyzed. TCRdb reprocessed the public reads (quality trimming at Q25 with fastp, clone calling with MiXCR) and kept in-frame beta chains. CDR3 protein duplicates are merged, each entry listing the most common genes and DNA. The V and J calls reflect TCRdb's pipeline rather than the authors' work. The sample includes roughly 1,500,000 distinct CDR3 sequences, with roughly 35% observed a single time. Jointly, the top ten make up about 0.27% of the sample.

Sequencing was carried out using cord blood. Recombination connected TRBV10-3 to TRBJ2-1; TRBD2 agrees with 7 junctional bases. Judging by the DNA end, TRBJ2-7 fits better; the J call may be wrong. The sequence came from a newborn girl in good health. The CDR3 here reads CAISEILAVSSYNEQYF. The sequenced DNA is TGTGCCATCAGTGAGATCCTAGCGGTGAGCTCCTACAATGAGCAGTACTTC.